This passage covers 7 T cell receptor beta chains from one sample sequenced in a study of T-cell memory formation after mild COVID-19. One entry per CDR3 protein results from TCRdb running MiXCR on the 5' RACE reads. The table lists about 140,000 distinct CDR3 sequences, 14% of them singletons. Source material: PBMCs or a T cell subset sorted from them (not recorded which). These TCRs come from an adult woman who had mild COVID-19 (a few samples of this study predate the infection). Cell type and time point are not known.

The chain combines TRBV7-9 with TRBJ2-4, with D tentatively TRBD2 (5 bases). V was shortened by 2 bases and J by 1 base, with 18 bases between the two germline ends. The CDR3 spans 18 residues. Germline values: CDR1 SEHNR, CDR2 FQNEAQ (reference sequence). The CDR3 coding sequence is TGTGCCAGCAGCTTACGACGGGCCGGTCGGAGGGCCAAAAACATTCAGTACTTC. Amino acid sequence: CASSLRRAGRRAKNIQYF.

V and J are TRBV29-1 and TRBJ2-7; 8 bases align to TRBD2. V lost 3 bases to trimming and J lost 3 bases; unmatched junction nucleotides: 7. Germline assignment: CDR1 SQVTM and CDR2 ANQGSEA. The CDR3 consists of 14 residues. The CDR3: CSVEVAGGIYEQYF. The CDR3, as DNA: TGCAGCGTTGAGGTGGCGGGAGGTATCTACGAGCAGTACTTC.

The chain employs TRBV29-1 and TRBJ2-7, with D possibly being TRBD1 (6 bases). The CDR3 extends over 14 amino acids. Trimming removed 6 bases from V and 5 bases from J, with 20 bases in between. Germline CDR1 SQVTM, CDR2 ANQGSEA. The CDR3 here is CSVTRQVEGNEQYF. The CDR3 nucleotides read TGCAGCGTGACAAGACAGGTCGAGGGCAACGAGCAGTACTTC.

The CDR3 DNA reads TGTGCCAGCAGCCCCGAGGAGAGCACCGGGGAGCTGTTTTTT. Translated: CASSPEESTGELFF. The V gene is TRBV12-3 or TRBV12-4, the J gene TRBJ2-2; D not resolved. V was shortened by 6 bases and J by 4 bases, with 12 bases between the two germline ends. The CDR3 totals 14 residues.

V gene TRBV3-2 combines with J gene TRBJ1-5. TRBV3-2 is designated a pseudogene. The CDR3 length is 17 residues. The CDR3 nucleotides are TGTGCCAGCAGCCAAGGTCGCGCGGGAGAGAGCAATCAGCCCCAGCATTTT. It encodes CASSQGRAGESNQPQHF.

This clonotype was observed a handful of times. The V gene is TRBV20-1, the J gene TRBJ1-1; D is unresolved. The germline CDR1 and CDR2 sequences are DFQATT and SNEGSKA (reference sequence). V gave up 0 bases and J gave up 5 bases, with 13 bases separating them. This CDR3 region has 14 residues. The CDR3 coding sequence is TGCAGTGCTAGAGACCCCCGTTATGAGACTGAAGCTTTCTTT. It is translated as CSARDPRYETEAFF.

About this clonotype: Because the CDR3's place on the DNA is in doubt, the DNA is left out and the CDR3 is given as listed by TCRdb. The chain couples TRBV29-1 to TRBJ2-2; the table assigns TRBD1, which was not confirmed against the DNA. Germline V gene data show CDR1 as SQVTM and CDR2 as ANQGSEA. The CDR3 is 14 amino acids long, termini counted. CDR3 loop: CSVESQGAPGSCFF.